The 28 T cell receptor beta chains presented below share a single source sample, sequenced in a study of shared clonotypes between healthy human individuals. Libraries were prepared by immunoSEQ multiplex PCR; TCRdb keeps only in-frame clonotypes and omits some of them. The sample has 2 million to 2.5 million clones, about nine tenths seen once; the top ten hold about 0.36%. The sample comprised naive CD4+ T cells from PBMCs. Stated subset: CD45RA+ positively selected. Every receptor here comes from a man younger than 35 in good health. Some clones in this sample may be carry-over from other donors' samples.

V usage is TRBV5-1 and J usage is TRBJ2-7; D tentatively fits TRBD1 or TRBD2 (5 bases each). This CDR3 contains 17 residues. Germline V gives CDR1 SGHRS, CDR2 YFSETQ. Trimming stripped 1 base from V and 2 bases from J, with 19 bases between. The CDR3 DNA reads as TGCGCCAGCAGCTTGAGTCTGGTCGGGACGGCGGCCTACGAGCAGTACTTC. Its protein product is CASSLSLVGTAAYEQYF. The complete variable domain, with remaining parts taken from reference TRBV5-1 and TRBJ2-7, reads KAGVTQTPRYLIKTRGQQVTLSCSPISGHRSVSWYQQTPGQGLQFLFEYFSETQRNKGNFPGRFSGRQFSNSRSEMNVSTLELGDSALYLCASSLSLVGTAAYEQYFGPGTRLTVT.

The chain carries TRBV7-3 and TRBJ2-1, with unresolved D. Germline values: CDR1 SGHTA, CDR2 FQGTGA. The CDR3 length is 15 residues. Trimming pared 1 base from V and 2 bases from J, leaving 9 bases between. The CDR3 reads CASSLIAHAYNEQFF. The CDR3 DNA sequence: TGTGCCAGCAGCTTAATAGCCCACGCCTACAATGAGCAGTTCTTC.

J is TRBJ2-2 and V is TRBV30; D possibly uses TRBD1 or TRBD2 (6 bases each). V dropped 0 bases and J dropped 5 bases, with 10 bases sitting between them. The CDR3 has 14 residues. Germline assignment: CDR1 GTSNPN and CDR2 SVGIG (reference sequence). As DNA, the CDR3 is TGTGCCTGGAGTGTAGTAGGGGGGACCGGGGAGCTGTTTTTT. Translating gives CAWSVVGGTGELFF.

This chain connects TRBV30 to TRBJ2-3; weak D call: TRBD2 (6 bases). Trimming cost V 2 bases and J 3 bases, with 15 bases left between them. CDR1 and CDR2 from the germline V gene are GTSNPN and SVGIG (reference sequence). CDR3 length: 15 residues. CDR3 nucleotides: TGTGCCTGGAGTTTACCCGGGGGTTGGACAGATACGCAGTATTTT. This codes for CAWSLPGGWTDTQYF.

V usage is TRBV7-2 and J usage is TRBJ2-5, with 8 bases identical to TRBD2. V gave up 2 bases and J gave up 5 bases; unmatched junction bases: 4. The CDR3 spans 14 residues. Germline assignment: CDR1 SGHTA and CDR2 FQGNSA. The CDR3 DNA reads as TGTGCCAGCAGCTTACTGGGCGGGAGGGAGACCCAGTACTTC. It codes for CASSLLGGRETQYF.

The CDR3 sequence is CASSSVWSTDTQYF. CDR3 sequence (DNA): TGTGCCAGCAGTTCCGTGTGGAGCACAGATACGCAGTATTTT. The chain carries TRBV28 and TRBJ2-3; D remains unclear. The germline V gene encodes CDR1 MDHEN and CDR2 SYDVKM. Trimming pared 4 bases from V and 0 bases from J, leaving 8 bases between. The CDR3 spans 14 residues. The complete variable domain, with remaining parts taken from reference TRBV28 and TRBJ2-3, reads DVKVTQSSRYLVKRTGEKVFLECVQDMDHENMFWYRQDPGLGLRLIYFSYDVKMKEKGDIPEGYSVSREKKERFSLILESASTNQTSMYLCASSSVWSTDTQYFGPGTRLTVL.

The chain employs TRBV6-5 and TRBJ1-3; 8 bases agree with TRBD1. Trimming cost V 5 bases and J 7 bases; bases outside gene matches: 1. Germline V gene lookup returns CDR1 MNHEY and CDR2 SVGAGI. The CDR3 length is 12 residues. CDR3 nucleotide sequence: TGTGCCAGCAGTCACAGGGGGAACACCATATATTTT. It encodes CASSHRGNTIYF.

This clone was counted once. This chain uses TRBV2 with TRBJ1-2; TRBD1 is a possible D gene (6 bases). The germline CDR1 and CDR2 sequences are SNHLY and FYNNEI. The CDR3 has 15 residues. Trimming shortened V by 4 bases and J by 0 bases, and 12 bases separated the two germline ends. DNA of the CDR3: TGTGCCAGCAGTGTAGGACAGTCACCTAACTATGGCTACACCTTC. Translated: CASSVGQSPNYGYTF.

The J gene is TRBJ2-7, the V gene TRBV6-1; 7 positions agree with TRBD1. V trimming: 10 bases; J trimming: 1 base; junction bases outside the gene matches: 7. CDR1 and CDR2 (germline): MNHNS, SASEGT. CDR3 length: 13 residues. The CDR3 loop is CATGSGQSYEQYF. CDR3 sequence (DNA): TGTGCCACCGGGTCGGGACAGTCCTACGAGCAGTACTTC.

The rearrangement uses TRBV6-6 and TRBJ1-2, with 9 positions matching TRBD1. V gave up 4 bases and J gave up 4 bases; unmatched junction bases: 7. Germline-derived CDR1 and CDR2 are MNHNY and SVGAGI (reference sequence). The CDR3 consists of 15 residues. In DNA form, the CDR3 reads TGTGCCAGCAGTTTTGAGACAGGGGGACGCTATGGCTACACCTTC. Amino acids: CASSFETGGRYGYTF.

V is TRBV29-1 and J is TRBJ2-3; 8 bases are shared with TRBD2. Trimming removed 8 bases from V and 1 base from J; junction bases left unmatched: 8. From germline, CDR1 is SQVTM and CDR2 ANQGSEA. CDR3 length: 14 residues. Here the CDR3 reads CSSTSGSGTDTQYF. The CDR3 coding sequence is TGCAGCTCCACGAGCGGGAGCGGCACAGATACGCAGTATTTT.

This chain connects TRBV7-2 to TRBJ2-7; perhaps D is TRBD1 or TRBD2 (5 bases each). V lost 5 bases and J 2 bases, leaving 10 bases between the germline ends. This CDR3 has 13 residues. Germline CDR1 and CDR2: SGHTA and FQGNSA. DNA of the CDR3: TGTGCCAGCAGCCCGGGGCAGCCCTACGAGCAGTACTTC. Its protein is CASSPGQPYEQYF.

This clone was counted once. The chain recombines TRBV28 with TRBJ1-5; TRBD1 matches 8 bases. There are 15 residues in the CDR3. Germline CDR1 reads MDHEN; CDR2 reads SYDVKM. Trimming took 6 bases from V and 2 from J; bases not matched to a gene: 6. CDR3 residues: CASRTDREGNQPQHF. CDR3 sequence (DNA): TGTGCCAGCAGGACGGACAGGGAAGGCAATCAGCCCCAGCATTTT.

The chain joins TRBV4-3 to TRBJ1-2; 9 bases line up with TRBD1. Germline values: CDR1 LGHNA, CDR2 YSLEER. V was clipped by 2 bases and J by 4 bases; unmatched bases: 5. The CDR3 length is 15 residues. The CDR3 is CASSQSGQGSYGYTF. The CDR3 nucleotides are TGCGCCAGCAGCCAATCGGGACAGGGTTCCTATGGCTACACCTTC.

This sequence joins TRBV19 and TRBJ2-3, with D possibly called TRBD1 or TRBD2 (5 bases each). CDR1 and CDR2 from the germline V gene are LNHDA and SQIVND (reference sequence). There are 13 residues in the CDR3. Trimming removed 3 bases from V and 4 bases from J, with 8 bases in between. This CDR3 is CASSIRGADTQYF. As DNA, the CDR3 is TGTGCCAGTAGTATTAGGGGAGCAGATACGCAGTATTTT.

J is TRBJ2-5 and V is TRBV25-1, with D possibly TRBD1 on 5 matching bases. The CDR3 runs 14 residues. CDR1 is MGHDK, CDR2 SYGVNS, per germline. Trimming shortened V by 6 bases and J by 5 bases, and 16 bases separated the two germline ends. CDR3 DNA sequence: TGTGCCAGCAGAACACACAGGCCCCGGGAGACCCAGTACTTC. Encoded protein: CASRTHRPRETQYF.

The chain uses TRBV25-1 and TRBJ2-5; 9 nucleotides align to TRBD1. Judging by the DNA end, TRBJ2-7 fits better; the J call may be wrong. CDR3 length equals 15 residues. The germline V gene has CDR1 MGHDK and CDR2 SYGVNS. CDR3 in DNA: TGTGCCAGCAGTGACGCCGGGACAGGGCTTAACGAGCAGTACTTC. This encodes CASSDAGTGLNEQYF.

The chain is built from TRBV5-8 and TRBJ2-7; TRBD1 matches at 8 bases. Looked up from germline, CDR1 is SGHTS and CDR2 is YDEGEE. The CDR3 has 16 amino acids. The V and J ends lost 2 bases and 1 base, in that order; junction bases with no gene match: 8. CDR3 residues: CASSFWQGASSYEQYF. The DNA for the CDR3 is TGTGCCAGCAGCTTTTGGCAGGGGGCCAGTTCCTACGAGCAGTACTTC.

The CDR3, as DNA: TGTGCCAGTAGCCGGACGGGACTAGCGGGAAGCTTCTCCTACAATGAGCAGTTCTTC. This sequence encodes CASSRTGLAGSFSYNEQFF. This sequence joins TRBV19 and TRBJ2-1; TRBD2 matches 13 bases. Per germline, CDR1 LNHDA and CDR2 SQIVND (reference sequence). The ends lost 6 bases at V and 0 bases at J; junction bases unmatched: 11. The CDR3 loop spans 19 amino acids.

As DNA, the CDR3 is TGTGCCAGCAGCGCATTCGTGGGGTTTAGCACAGATACGCAGTATTTT. This encodes CASSAFVGFSTDTQYF. The chain combines TRBV11-1 with TRBJ2-3; no clear D. The germline V and J ends were trimmed by 5 bases and 0 bases, with 15 bases remaining between them. The germline V gene has CDR1 SGHAT and CDR2 FQDESV (reference sequence). The CDR3 totals 16 residues.

V gene TRBV28 combines with J gene TRBJ2-7; 7 positions match TRBD2. Germline CDR1 is MDHEN and CDR2 is SYDVKM. The CDR3 extends over 15 amino acids. V lost 4 bases to trimming and J lost 2 bases; unmatched junction nucleotides: 8. For the CDR3, the DNA is TGTGCCAGCAGTTCGCCTAGCGGTAATACCTACGAGCAGTACTTC. This gives the protein CASSSPSGNTYEQYF.

V and J are TRBV2 and TRBJ1-4, with 8 bases aligning to TRBD1. The J segment lost 6 bases and the V segment lost 6 bases, leaving 6 bases of the junction unmatched. The length of the CDR3 is 14 residues. In germline, CDR1 is SNHLY, CDR2 FYNNEI. The CDR3 nucleotides are TGTGCCAGCAGCGGGGACAGGAGAGATGAAAAACTGTTTTTT. This codes for CASSGDRRDEKLFF.

The chain couples TRBV11-2 to TRBJ1-1; the D is unclear. V dropped 0 bases and J dropped 6 bases, with 11 bases sitting between them. This CDR3 is 14 amino acids long. Per germline, CDR1 SGHAT and CDR2 FQNNGV. CDR3 in amino acids: CASSLDGRSSEAFF. The CDR3 DNA is TGTGCCAGCAGCTTAGATGGCAGAAGCTCTGAAGCTTTCTTT.

This clone was counted once. The chain uses TRBV5-1 and TRBJ1-5; no clear D gene. The germline CDR1 and CDR2 sequences are SGHRS and YFSETQ. This CDR3 is 15 amino acids long. V lost 0 bases, J lost 5 bases, and 12 bases lay in between. This chain's CDR3 is CASSLAGRQDQPQHF. The CDR3 DNA is TGCGCCAGCAGCTTGGCCGGGCGGCAGGATCAGCCCCAGCATTTT.

This chain uses TRBV18 with TRBJ1-2; D is unclear. V was clipped by 5 bases and J by 12 bases, with 13 bases between them. CDR3 length: 11 residues. In germline, CDR1 is KGHSH, CDR2 LQKENI. Written as DNA, the CDR3 is TGTGCCAGCTCAGAGCACAGTGATCACACCTTC. It translates to CASSEHSDHTF.

This chain joins TRBV11-3 and TRBJ2-7; D gene unclear. Germline lookup yields CDR1 SGHNT and CDR2 YENEEA. This CDR3 has 15 amino acids. Trimming removed 1 base from V and 3 bases from J, with 13 bases in between. CDR3 loop: CASSLGLEGHYEQYF. In nucleotides, the CDR3 is TGTGCCAGCAGCTTAGGCCTAGAAGGGCACTACGAGCAGTACTTC.

This clone came up once. The genes are TRBV5-1 and TRBJ2-3; D unresolved. Germline V gene lookup returns CDR1 SGHRS and CDR2 YFSETQ. The CDR3 length is 16 residues. Trimming pared 4 bases from V and 2 bases from J, leaving 17 bases between. CDR3 in amino acids: CASSRDPMGTTDTQYF. CDR3 bases: TGCGCCAGCAGCCGAGACCCTATGGGAACCACAGATACGCAGTATTTT. The whole variable domain, filled in from reference TRBV5-1 and TRBJ2-3, reads KAGVTQTPRYLIKTRGQQVTLSCSPISGHRSVSWYQQTPGQGLQFLFEYFSETQRNKGNFPGRFSGRQFSNSRSEMNVSTLELGDSALYLCASSRDPMGTTDTQYFGPGTRLTVL.

The chain employs TRBV5-6 and TRBJ2-2; D gene uncertain. Germline CDR1 SGHDT, CDR2 YYEEEE. With 4 bases removed from V and 0 bases from J, the gap between germline ends came to 13 bases. CDR3 length: 16 residues. As DNA, the CDR3 is TGTGCCAGCAGCCTTGGTAGGCGACCGAACACCGGGGAGCTGTTTTTT. This encodes CASSLGRRPNTGELFF.